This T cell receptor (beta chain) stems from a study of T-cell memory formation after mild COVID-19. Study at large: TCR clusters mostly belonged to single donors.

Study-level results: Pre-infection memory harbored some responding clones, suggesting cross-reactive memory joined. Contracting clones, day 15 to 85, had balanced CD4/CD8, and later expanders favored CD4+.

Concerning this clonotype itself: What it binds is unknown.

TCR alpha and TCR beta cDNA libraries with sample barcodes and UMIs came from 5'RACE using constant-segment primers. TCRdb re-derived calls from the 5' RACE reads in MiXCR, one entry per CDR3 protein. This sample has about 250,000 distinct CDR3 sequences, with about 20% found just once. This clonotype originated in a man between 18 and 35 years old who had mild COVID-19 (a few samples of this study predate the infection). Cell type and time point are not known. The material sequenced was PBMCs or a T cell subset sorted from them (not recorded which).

CDR3 bases: TGTGCCACCGGCGCAGAGTACAATGAGCAGTTCTTC. Its translation: CATGAEYNEQFF. The chain is built from TRBV24-1 and TRBJ2-1; D is undetermined. This CDR3 contains 12 residues. CDR1 is KGHDR, CDR2 SFDVKD, per germline. V lost 9 bases and J lost 4, with 9 bases in between.